This T cell receptor beta chain originates from a study of OX40 agonist ivuxolimab in advanced cancers. Per the germline V gene, CDR1 is MNHNS and CDR2 is SASEGT. With V trimmed by 1 base and J by 7 bases, 10 bases remained unmatched. The CDR3 has 17 residues. Measured with immunoSEQ multiplex PCR; TCRdb has only the in-frame clones, and not every one. Seen here are nearly 20,000 clones, 83% observed once, and the top ten hold less than 25%. The receptor was derived from an adult with an advanced solid tumor such as melanoma, head and neck, liver or kidney cancer. The chain uses TRBV6-1 and TRBJ2-2; 9 bases align to TRBD1. This specimen was CD4+ or CD8+ T cells sorted from blood, taken in a trial of the OX40 agonist ivuxolimab. Here the CDR3 reads CASSEGVGTGTIGELFF. CDR3 sequence (DNA): TGTGCCAGCAGTGAAGGGGTAGGGACAGGGACGATCGGGGAGCTGTTTTTT.